Presented here are 15 T cell receptor beta chains from one specimen sequenced in a study of blood T cell repertoires in COVID-19. Produced via immunoSEQ multiplex PCR; TCRdb's table is partial and in-frame only. The table includes 200,000 to 250,000 clones, 65% to 85% detected once. Sequencing was performed on PBMCs or T cells enriched from blood (not recorded which). These receptors were obtained from a man in his thirties or forties with acute COVID-19.

This chain joins TRBV5-6 and TRBJ1-5, with 9 bases that match TRBD1. Germline CDR1 reads SGHDT; CDR2 reads YYEEEE. There are 14 residues in the CDR3. V gave up 2 bases and J gave up 11 bases; unmatched junction bases: 8. The CDR3 nucleotides read TGTGCCAGCAGCTTCGGGGACAGGGTGGGAGCCCAGCATTTT. Amino acids: CASSFGDRVGAQHF.

This chain uses TRBV6-2 or TRBV6-3 with TRBJ1-5; D possibly corresponds to TRBD1 (6 bases). The germline V and J ends were trimmed by 1 base and 6 bases, with 10 bases remaining between them. Germline V gene sequence: CDR1 MNHEY, CDR2 SVGEGT. CDR3 length: 14 amino acids. CDR3 DNA: TGTGCCAGCAGTTACTTACAGGGCACTCAGCCCCAGCATTTT. Translation gives CASSYLQGTQPQHF.

This clone has just one count. In DNA form, the CDR3 reads TGTGCCAGCAGCCCCGAAAGGGGGTTGGCGAGACTGTTTTTT. Protein sequence: CASSPERGLARLFF. The genes are TRBV6-5 and TRBJ1-4; perhaps TRBD1 as D (6 bases). V dropped 6 bases and J dropped 13 bases, with 21 bases sitting between them. CDR3 size: 14 residues. CDR1 is MNHEY and CDR2 is SVGAGI in the germline V gene.

The chain has TRBV3-1 (or the pseudogene TRBV3-2) and TRBJ2-3; D ambiguous. The CDR3 spans 16 residues. V lost 0 bases and J 2 bases, leaving 12 bases between the germline ends. The V gene's germline CDR1 is LGHDT and CDR2 YNNKEL (reference sequence). CDR3 in DNA: TGTGCCAGCAGCCAAGATTATCCGTTTTCCACAGATACGCAGTATTTT. It specifies CASSQDYPFSTDTQYF.

The rearrangement links TRBV7-2 to TRBJ2-1; 8 bases map to TRBD2. The CDR3 is 15 residues long. Germline V lookup: CDR1 SGHTA, CDR2 FQGNSA. J was trimmed by 7 bases and V by 5 bases; bases with no gene match: 10. The CDR3 here is CASSLGGGAQNEQFF. CDR3 coding DNA: TGTGCCAGCAGCCTCGGGGGGGGCGCGCAGAATGAGCAGTTCTTC.

This clone has only one observation. The chain couples TRBV7-2 to TRBJ2-7; D call uncertain. V was trimmed by 4 bases and J by 6 bases, leaving 10 bases between them. The CDR3 extends over 12 amino acids. Germline CDR1 reads SGHTA; CDR2 reads FQGNSA. In DNA form, the CDR3 reads TGTGCCAGCAGCTCCCCTCCGCGCGAGCAGTACTTC. It codes for CASSSPPREQYF.

The chain has TRBV2 and TRBJ2-2; perhaps TRBD1 as D (6 bases). The CDR3 extends over 15 amino acids. Germline V CDR1 and CDR2: SNHLY, FYNNEI. V was shortened by 5 bases and J by 0 bases, with 10 bases between the two germline ends. The CDR3 coding sequence is TGTGCCAGCAGTTCGGACAGCTCGAACACCGGGGAGCTGTTTTTT. It codes for CASSSDSSNTGELFF.

This rearrangement joins TRBV28 to TRBJ1-2; the match to TRBD1 covers 10 bases. CDR1 MDHEN and CDR2 SYDVKM come from the germline V gene. The ends lost 5 bases at V and 8 bases at J; junction bases unmatched: 8. The CDR3 sequence is 14 residues long. In nucleotides, the CDR3 is TGTGCCAGCAGTCGGACAGGGGGGAGAGGGGGCTACACCTTC. Translated, it gives CASSRTGGRGGYTF.

The chain couples TRBV19 to TRBJ2-7; D might be TRBD2 (6 bases). The germline V and J ends were trimmed by 8 bases and 7 bases, with 24 bases remaining between them. CDR1 is LNHDA and CDR2 is SQIVND in the germline V gene (reference sequence). CDR3 length equals 15 residues. The CDR3 region is CASSIGRGFIGEQYF. CDR3 bases: TGTGCCAGTTCAATCGGGCGGGGATTTATTGGAGAGCAGTACTTC.

Only one count was recorded for this clone. The chain joins TRBV5-1 to TRBJ1-5, with a tentative D call TRBD1 (6 bases). The V gene's germline CDR1 is SGHRS and CDR2 YFSETQ. The V end lost 4 bases, the J end lost 0 bases, and 20 bases lay between the germline ends. The CDR3 extends over 18 amino acids. CDR3 sequence (DNA): TGCGCCAGCAGCCTTACACCGACCGGACAGTTTAGCAATCAGCCCCAGCATTTT. It yields the protein CASSLTPTGQFSNQPQHF.

The chain combines TRBV30 with TRBJ2-2; tentative D call: TRBD2 (6 bases). CDR3 length equals 14 residues. The germline V and J ends were trimmed by 2 bases and 1 base, with 8 bases remaining between them. CDR1 GTSNPN and CDR2 SVGIG come from the germline V gene (reference sequence). For the CDR3, the DNA is TGTGCCTGGAGTTCCGGGAGGAACACCGGGGAGCTGTTTTTT. This gives the protein CAWSSGRNTGELFF.

The rearrangement links TRBV12-2 to TRBJ2-2; TRBD1 is the table's D call, not checked against the DNA. TRBV12-2 counts as a pseudogene. This CDR3 comprises 16 residues. The CDR3 sequence is CASRPGADPNTGELFF. The CDR3 DNA follows: TGTGCAAGTCGTCCAGGGGCGGATCCGAACACCGGGGAGCTGTTTTTT.

The V gene is TRBV2, the J gene TRBJ1-2, with 11 bases fitting TRBD1. V trimming: 7 bases; J trimming: 4 bases; junction bases outside the gene matches: 5. CDR1 SNHLY and CDR2 FYNNEI come from the germline V gene. The CDR3 length is 14 residues. Written as DNA, the CDR3 is TGTGCCAGCACGGGACAGGGGGGAGTCTATGGCTACACCTTC. This encodes CASTGQGGVYGYTF.

This clone has just a few counts. J is TRBJ2-5 and V is TRBV23-1; weak D call: TRBD2 (6 bases). TRBV23-1 is labeled an ORF, and its function is uncertain. V was cut by 2 bases and J by 5 bases, with 24 bases left in between. There are 18 residues in the CDR3. The CDR3 DNA reads TGCGCCAGCAGTCAAGTCGAAGAGGGCGGGGTCAACCGGGAGACCCAGTACTTC. Amino acids: CASSQVEEGGVNRETQYF.

This CDR3 is CASSKLLYF. The CDR3 DNA sequence: TGTGCCAGCAGCAAACTCTTGTACTTC. The genes are TRBV9 and TRBJ2-4; D is undetermined. Trimming removed 4 bases at V and 15 bases at J, with 8 bases between. The CDR3 is made up of 9 amino acids. The V gene's germline CDR1 is SGDLS and CDR2 YYNGEE.